The present entry profiles one T cell receptor beta chain with its context. Its antigen specificity is not known. Base qualities are not at hand, and no much larger clone is one base apart. This entry belongs to a study of T-cell reconstitution after alpha-beta-depleted transplantation in children listed by TCRdb under 2016. Turning to the overall study: Using TCR repertoire profiling, the study followed T-cell immune reconstitution in a quantitative way in children after TCRalphabeta/CD19-depleted allogeneic hematopoietic cell transplantation.

Results and caveats for the whole study, not just this receptor: Over the following months the frequencies of hyperexpanded clones went down, and after one year T-cell counts and TCRbeta diversity were mostly credited to newly produced T cells. In some patients, high TCRbeta diversity at day 60 was attributed to recipient T cells and intrathymic progenitors that had survived conditioning. Apparently early alphabetaT-cell count recovery about two months after transplant reportedly relied on only several hundred rapidly expanded clones derived from non-depleted graft cells.

The CDR3 runs 14 residues from the cysteine to the phenylalanine. The CDR3 DNA has 42 bases and is translated from base 1. Taken from the germline V gene, the CDR1 and CDR2 loops are SGHTA and FQGNSA. V ends up 5 bases short and J 8 bases short, with an unmatched junction base count of 6. The treatment or condition tag for this specimen amounts to: allogeneic hematopoietic cell transplantation with graft depleted of TCRalphabeta T cells and CD19 B cells. The transplant recipients were children given TCRalphabeta/CD19-depleted allogeneic hematopoietic cell grafts. Receptor amplification or capture employed PCR. The data were produced on an Illumina HiSeq 2500. Molecular barcoding was employed in the preparation of TCR libraries, with unique molecular identifiers being used to normalize TCRbeta repertoire quantification. Clones were called with MiXCR by TCRdb after fastp trimmed the public reads at Q25, and only in-frame beta chains were retained. A single entry per CDR3 protein holds the most common genes and DNA from its merged rows. The sample has approximately 980,000 distinct CDR3 sequences on record, less than 30% of them singletons. 28% of the sample is in the top ten clones.

Rearrangement joined TRBV7-2 to TRBJ1-6; TRBD1 matches 7 bases in the middle. Sequences were derived from PBMCs, mostly from graft donor cells, sampled 360 days after TCRalphabeta/CD19-depleted stem cell transplant. The TCR sequence derives from a boy younger than two who had a stem cell transplant for SCID, so the T cells may come from the graft donor. The CDR3 reads as follows: CASSRGGVDSPLHF. The DNA sequence is given as TGTGCCAGCAGCCGAGGGGGCGTTGATTCACCCCTCCACTTT. Joined to the reference TRBV7-2 and TRBJ1-6 proteins, this CDR3 gives the full variable domain: GAGVSQSPSNKVTEKGKDVELRCDPISGHTALYWYRQSLGQGLEFLIYFQGNSAPDKSGLPSDRFSAERTGGSVSTLTIQRTQQEDSAVYLCASSRGGVDSPLHFGNGTRLTVT.